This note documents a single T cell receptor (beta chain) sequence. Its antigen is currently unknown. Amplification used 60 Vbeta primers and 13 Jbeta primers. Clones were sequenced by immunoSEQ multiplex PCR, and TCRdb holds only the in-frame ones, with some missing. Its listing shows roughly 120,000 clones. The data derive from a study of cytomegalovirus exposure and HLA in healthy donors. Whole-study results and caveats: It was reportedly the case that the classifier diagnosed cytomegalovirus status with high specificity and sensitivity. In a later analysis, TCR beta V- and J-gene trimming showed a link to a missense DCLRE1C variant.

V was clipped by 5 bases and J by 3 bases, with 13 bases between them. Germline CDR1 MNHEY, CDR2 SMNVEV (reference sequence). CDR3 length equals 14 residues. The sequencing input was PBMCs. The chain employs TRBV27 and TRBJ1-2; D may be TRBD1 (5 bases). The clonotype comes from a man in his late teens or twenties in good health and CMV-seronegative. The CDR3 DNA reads TGTGCCAGCAGTCCCATCGGGACTTACTATGGCTACACCTTC. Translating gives CASSPIGTYYGYTF.